The 3 T cell receptor beta chains given below trace back to one sample, sequenced in a study of PD-1 blockade in classical Hodgkin lymphoma. Using immunoSEQ multiplex PCR, the repertoire was profiled, and TCRdb retains in-frame clones only, with some absent. The table shows 100,000 or so clones, with more than 70% occurring only once. Documented time point: cycle 4 day 1 (C4D1), after about 6 weeks of nivolumab. Every one of the patients relapsed after autologous stem cell transplantation (brentuximab vedotin exposure was variable). The source was peripheral blood mononuclear cells (PBMCs), collected before the fourth cycle of nivolumab. These receptors all come from a human donor with classical Hodgkin lymphoma.

The gene calls are TRBV7-9 and TRBJ1-1, with 9 bases that match TRBD1. Germline V CDR1 and CDR2: SEHNR, FQNEAQ (reference sequence). The CDR3 consists of 17 residues. V was clipped by 4 bases and J by 1 base; unmatched bases: 10. The CDR3 sequence is CASSSSRDRDENTEAFF. For the CDR3, the DNA is TGTGCCAGCAGCTCGTCCCGGGACAGGGATGAGAACACTGAAGCTTTCTTT.

The table lists this clone with a few counts. The J gene is TRBJ1-1, the V gene TRBV6-6; D not resolved. V dropped 0 bases and J dropped 4 bases, with 0 bases sitting between them. The CDR3 totals 11 residues. Germline-derived CDR1 and CDR2 are MNHNY and SVGAGI (reference sequence). The DNA for the CDR3 is TGTGCCAGCAGTTACTCCACTGAAGCTTTCTTT. Protein: CASSYSTEAFF.

This clone was observed a single time. J is TRBJ1-3 and V is TRBV6-5, with D perhaps matching TRBD1 (5 bases). V was pared by 7 bases and J by 1 base, with 11 bases between. The CDR3 is made up of 14 amino acids. Germline lookup yields CDR1 MNHEY and CDR2 SVGAGI. CDR3 sequence reads: CASKPDSSGNTIYF. The CDR3 DNA follows: TGTGCCAGCAAGCCCGACAGTTCTGGAAACACCATATATTTT.